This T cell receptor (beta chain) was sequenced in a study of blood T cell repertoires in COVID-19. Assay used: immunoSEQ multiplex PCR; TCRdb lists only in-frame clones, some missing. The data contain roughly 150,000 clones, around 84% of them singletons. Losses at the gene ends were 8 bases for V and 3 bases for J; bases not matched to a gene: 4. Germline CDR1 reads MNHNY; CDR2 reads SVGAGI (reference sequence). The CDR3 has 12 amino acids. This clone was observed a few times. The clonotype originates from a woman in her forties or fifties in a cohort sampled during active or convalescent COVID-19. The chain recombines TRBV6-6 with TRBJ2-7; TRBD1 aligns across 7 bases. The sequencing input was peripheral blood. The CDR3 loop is CASWTGLYEQYF. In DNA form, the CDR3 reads TGTGCCAGCTGGACAGGACTCTACGAGCAGTACTTC.